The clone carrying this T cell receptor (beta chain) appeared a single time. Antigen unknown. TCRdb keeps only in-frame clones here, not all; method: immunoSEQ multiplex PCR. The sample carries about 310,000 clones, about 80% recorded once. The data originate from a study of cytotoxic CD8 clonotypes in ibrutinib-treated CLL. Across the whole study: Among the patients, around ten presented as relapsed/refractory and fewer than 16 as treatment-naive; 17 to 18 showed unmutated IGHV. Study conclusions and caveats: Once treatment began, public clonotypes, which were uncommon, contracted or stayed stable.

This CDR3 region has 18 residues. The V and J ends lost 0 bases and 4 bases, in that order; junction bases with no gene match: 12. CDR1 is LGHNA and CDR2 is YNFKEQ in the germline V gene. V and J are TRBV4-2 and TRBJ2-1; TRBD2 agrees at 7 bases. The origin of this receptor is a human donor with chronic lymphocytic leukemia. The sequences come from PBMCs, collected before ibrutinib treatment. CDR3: CASSQELASGPIYNEQFF. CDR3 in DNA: TGTGCCAGCAGCCAAGAATTAGCTAGCGGACCCATTTACAATGAGCAGTTCTTC.